This T cell receptor beta chain was observed in a study of T cell changes during pregnancy in multiple sclerosis. Libraries were prepared by immunoSEQ multiplex PCR; TCRdb keeps only in-frame clonotypes and omits some of them. The table includes around 100,000 clones, about 93% detected once. The CDR3 extends over 12 amino acids. Trimming left V 7 bases short and J 0 bases short, with 5 bases between. Per the germline V gene, CDR1 is SGDLS and CDR2 is YYNGEE. V and J are TRBV9 and TRBJ1-3; D unclear. Here the sequenced sample was peripheral blood, taken in the third trimester of pregnancy. The TCR comes from a female donor with multiple sclerosis, enrolled in a pregnancy study. This CDR3 is CASGPSGNTIYF. CDR3 nucleotide sequence: TGTGCCAGCGGCCCCTCTGGAAACACCATATATTTT.